This T cell receptor (beta chain) was obtained from a study of blood T cell repertoires in COVID-19. About the research overall: The samples span acute and convalescent COVID-19 from the United States, Italy and Spain.

The germline V gene encodes CDR1 SGHVS and CDR2 FQNEAQ. CDR3 size: 15 residues. With 3 bases removed from V and 3 bases from J, the gap between germline ends came to 15 bases. Original handling: Cell counts per sample came from amplifying reference gene primers. The protocol was immunoSEQ multiplex PCR, while the TCRdb copy is restricted to in-frame clones and leaves out a portion. For V, J and clone size, that table is used; D and trimming come from the DNA. The top ten clones hold approximately 0.57% of a sample with some 68,000 clones, about 90% of them seen once. The V gene is TRBV7-8, the J gene TRBJ2-7; D may be TRBD1 (5 bases). This sequence was found in a man aged 45-60 years with COVID-19, enrolled during active disease. The sample comprised peripheral blood. CDR3 amino acids: CASSLFEDSIYEQYF. The CDR3 DNA sequence: TGTGCCAGCAGCTTGTTCGAAGACAGCATCTACGAGCAGTACTTC.